The 22 T cell receptor beta chains in this list originate from one sample, sequenced in a study of chemoradiotherapy in HPV16-positive cancers. Assay used: immunoSEQ multiplex PCR; TCRdb lists only in-frame clones, some missing. The sample holds about 10,000 clones, 71% seen once. Specimen collection occurred from a patient who underwent chemoradiotherapy. All receptors derive from a human donor with HPV-associated anogenital cancer.

The V call is TRBV18, the J call TRBJ2-7; 12 bases map to TRBD1. V was clipped by 2 bases and J by 6 bases; unmatched bases: 5. Germline assignment: CDR1 KGHSH and CDR2 LQKENI. This CDR3 contains 15 residues. For the CDR3, the DNA is TGTGCCAGCTCACCAACCGGGACAGGGGGCTCCGAGCAGTACTTC. This codes for CASSPTGTGGSEQYF.

The chain couples TRBV6-1 to TRBJ1-2; 8 nucleotides line up with TRBD1. CDR3 length: 16 residues. The V gene's germline CDR1 is MNHNS and CDR2 SASEGT. Trimming removed 2 bases from V and 4 bases from J; junction bases left unmatched: 9. CDR3 coding DNA: TGTGCCAGCAGTGAATTTAGGGCAGGGGGCCCCTATGGCTACACCTTC. Its translation: CASSEFRAGGPYGYTF.

The V gene is TRBV7-9, the J gene TRBJ1-6; no firm D call. The germline V gene has CDR1 SEHNR and CDR2 FQNEAQ (reference sequence). Trimming took off 4 bases at V and 9 bases at J, with 10 bases between the two ends. The CDR3 is 13 amino acids. The CDR3 is CASSSGGGSPLHF. DNA for the CDR3: TGTGCCAGCAGCTCCGGTGGCGGTTCACCCCTCCACTTT. Full variable domain (remainder filled in from reference TRBV7-9 and TRBJ1-6): DTGVSQNPRHKITKRGQNVTFRCDPISEHNRLYWYRQTLGQGPEFLTYFQNEAQLEKSRLLSDRFSAERPKGSFSTLEIQRTEQGDSAMYLCASSSGGGSPLHFGNGTRLTVT.

The chain combines TRBV20-1 with TRBJ2-5; D is unclear. The CDR3 has 11 amino acids. Germline values: CDR1 DFQATT, CDR2 SNEGSKA (reference sequence). The V end was cut by 6 bases, the J end by 4 bases, with 9 bases between. The CDR3 DNA is TGCAGTGCGGAACAAAGAGAGACCCAGTACTTC. It specifies CSAEQRETQYF.

This clone is a singleton in its sample. The chain joins TRBV9 to TRBJ1-2, with TRBD1 as a possible D gene (6 bases). With 5 bases removed from V and 3 bases from J, the gap between germline ends came to 11 bases. The CDR3 extends over 13 amino acids. The germline V gene has CDR1 SGDLS and CDR2 YYNGEE. The CDR3 sequence: CASRHRDDYGYTF. The CDR3 nucleotides read TGTGCCAGCAGACACAGGGATGACTATGGCTACACCTTC.

This chain connects TRBV7-9 to TRBJ2-5; 8 bases align to TRBD2. Germline V lookup: CDR1 SEHNR, CDR2 FQNEAQ (reference sequence). This CDR3 has 15 residues. Trimming cost V 6 bases and J 4 bases; bases outside gene matches: 10. The CDR3 here is CASSFSGGLGETQYF. CDR3 DNA: TGTGCCAGCAGTTTTTCGGGGGGGCTGGGAGAGACCCAGTACTTC.

This rearrangement joins TRBV6-1 to TRBJ2-7; the D is unclear. This CDR3 is built from 14 residues. Trimming removed 6 bases at V and 6 bases at J, with 18 bases between. Germline V gives CDR1 MNHNS, CDR2 SASEGT. The DNA for the CDR3 is TGTGCCAGCAGCCCCTTAGGAACAGTCCTCGAGCAGTACTTC. It yields the protein CASSPLGTVLEQYF.

This clone was recorded once. This chain connects TRBV4-3 to TRBJ2-7, with a tentative D call TRBD2 (6 bases). The CDR3 consists of 16 residues. Trimming took 0 bases from V and 1 from J, leaving 13 bases between them. Germline lookup yields CDR1 LGHNA and CDR2 YSLEER. Here the CDR3 reads CASSQDGGVGSYEQYF. CDR3 DNA sequence: TGCGCCAGCAGCCAAGATGGAGGGGTAGGATCCTACGAGCAGTACTTC.

This clone was counted once. The rearrangement uses TRBV5-1 and TRBJ2-1; D could derive from TRBD1 or TRBD2 (5 bases each). CDR1 SGHRS and CDR2 YFSETQ come from the germline V gene. The CDR3 has 14 residues. V was pared by 4 bases and J by 7 bases, with 15 bases between. The DNA of the CDR3 is TGCGCCAGCAGCCCTGGGGGAGAGGCGAATGAGCAGTTCTTC. Its translation: CASSPGGEANEQFF. Full variable domain (remainder filled in from reference TRBV5-1 and TRBJ2-1): KAGVTQTPRYLIKTRGQQVTLSCSPISGHRSVSWYQQTPGQGLQFLFEYFSETQRNKGNFPGRFSGRQFSNSRSEMNVSTLELGDSALYLCASSPGGEANEQFFGPGTRLTVL.

This clone was recorded a few times. V and J are TRBV5-1 and TRBJ2-5, with 8 nucleotides matching TRBD1. The CDR3 consists of 14 residues. Germline trimming cut 3 bases from V and 5 bases from J; bases unmatched to any gene: 6. Germline CDR1 SGHRS, CDR2 YFSETQ. The CDR3 is CASSSGTGGETQYF. The CDR3 DNA sequence: TGCGCCAGCAGCTCCGGGACAGGAGGCGAGACCCAGTACTTC.

This clone was found a few times. This sample includes further DNA sequences coding for the same CDR3. The V and J genes are TRBV5-6 and TRBJ2-7, with unresolved D. V gave up 0 bases and J gave up 3 bases, with 7 bases separating them. CDR3 size: 13 residues. From germline, CDR1 is SGHDT and CDR2 YYEEEE. DNA of the CDR3: TGTGCCAGCAGCTTGGCTTCGAGCTACGAGCAGTACTTC. Translating gives CASSLASSYEQYF.

The chain carries TRBV6-1 and TRBJ2-3; 8 bases line up with TRBD2. With V trimmed by 1 base and J by 4 bases, 13 bases remained unmatched. Germline lookup yields CDR1 MNHNS and CDR2 SASEGT. CDR3 length equals 18 residues. DNA for the CDR3: TGTGCCAGCAGTGAAGGGGTAGTTCCGGGGGGGTGGGCAGATACGCAGTATTTT. It yields the protein CASSEGVVPGGWADTQYF.

This chain links TRBV2 with TRBJ1-3, with D unclear. This CDR3 comprises 16 residues. Trimming left V 5 bases short and J 4 bases short, with 18 bases between. Per germline, CDR1 SNHLY and CDR2 FYNNEI. The CDR3 DNA reads TGTGCCAGCAGTCATCGACATCCCCGGGAAGGAAACACCATATATTTT. Protein: CASSHRHPREGNTIYF.

V is TRBV6-1 and J is TRBJ2-1; D is undetermined. The V end was cut by 4 bases, the J end by 5 bases, with 9 bases between. This CDR3 contains 13 residues. Germline V gives CDR1 MNHNS, CDR2 SASEGT. CDR3 nucleotide sequence: TGTGCCAGCAGTGGTACGACCCACAATGAGCAGTTCTTC. Translated: CASSGTTHNEQFF.

The chain combines TRBV4-3 with TRBJ2-1; no reliable D call. This CDR3 has 16 residues. V was cut by 2 bases and J by 2 bases, with 13 bases left in between. CDR1 is LGHNA, CDR2 YSLEER, per germline. CDR3 sequence reads: CASSQHAQATYNEQFF. The CDR3 DNA reads as TGCGCCAGCAGCCAACACGCGCAGGCAACCTACAATGAGCAGTTCTTC.

The J gene is TRBJ1-4, the V gene TRBV29-1, with a tentative D call TRBD1 (6 bases). V lost 4 bases and J lost 0, with 12 bases in between. Germline V CDR1 and CDR2: SQVTM, ANQGSEA. This CDR3 spans 15 amino acids. CDR3 nucleotides: TGCAGCGTTGCCGGGGGGGCTGCAACTAATGAAAAACTGTTTTTT. Its protein is CSVAGGAATNEKLFF.

J is TRBJ2-7 and V is TRBV11-1; 8 bases agree with TRBD2. Germline trimming cut 1 base from V and 3 bases from J; bases unmatched to any gene: 5. Germline V gene data show CDR1 as SGHAT and CDR2 as FQDESV (reference sequence). This CDR3 region has 15 residues. DNA for the CDR3: TGTGCCAGCAGCTTAGGAGGCGGGGGGTTCTACGAGCAGTACTTC. Translated: CASSLGGGGFYEQYF.

V is TRBV15 and J is TRBJ2-1, with D uncertain. The V gene lost 0 bases and the J gene lost 9 bases, with 9 bases spanning the gap. This CDR3 contains 13 residues. Germline loops: CDR1 LNHNV, CDR2 YYDKDF (reference sequence). CDR3 coding DNA: TGTGCCACCAGCAGAGAACTCTCTCGTGAGCAGTTCTTC. It translates to CATSRELSREQFF. The variable domain in full, completed from reference TRBV15 and TRBJ2-1, reads DAMVIQNPRYQVTQFGKPVTLSCSQTLNHNVMYWYQQKSSQAPKLLFHYYDKDFNNEADTPDNFQSRRPNTSFCFLDIRSPGLGDTAMYLCATSRELSREQFFGPGTRLTVL.

The chain couples TRBV2 to TRBJ2-1; D unclear. Germline CDR1 reads SNHLY; CDR2 reads FYNNEI. The CDR3 has 14 residues. The ends were cut back, 5 bases at V and 1 base at J, with 9 bases in the middle. CDR3 loop: CASSIKSSYNEQFF. As DNA, the CDR3 is TGTGCCAGCAGTATAAAGAGTTCCTACAATGAGCAGTTCTTC.

The J gene is TRBJ2-7, the V gene TRBV2, with D possibly TRBD2 on 6 matching bases. The germline V gene has CDR1 SNHLY and CDR2 FYNNEI. The CDR3 has 16 amino acids. V was clipped by 6 bases and J by 3 bases, with 21 bases between them. CDR3 protein: CASRGFDQGGGYEQYF. In DNA form, the CDR3 reads TGTGCCAGCAGGGGATTTGACCAGGGAGGCGGCTACGAGCAGTACTTC.

This clone is labeled as medium-sized. The J gene is TRBJ2-5, the V gene TRBV7-6; TRBD2 matches 7 bases. Germline values: CDR1 SGHVS, CDR2 FNYEAQ. V shed 4 bases and J 4 bases; nucleotides not matched to a gene: 12. This CDR3 contains 16 residues. This chain's CDR3 is CASSSRGVLGAETQYF. The CDR3 region has the DNA TGTGCCAGCAGCTCCCGGGGGGTACTCGGGGCAGAGACCCAGTACTTC. The whole variable domain, remainder taken from reference TRBV7-6 and TRBJ2-5, is GAGVSQSPRYKVTKRGQDVALRCDPISGHVSLYWYRQALGQGPEFLTYFNYEAQQDKSGLPNDRFSAERPEGSISTLTIQRTEQRDSAMYRCASSSRGVLGAETQYFGPGTRLLVL.

The chain employs TRBV7-8 and TRBJ2-1; D possibly corresponds to TRBD1 (6 bases). Germline V gene lookup returns CDR1 SGHVS and CDR2 FQNEAQ. V was trimmed by 5 bases and J by 6 bases, leaving 20 bases between them. The length of the CDR3 is 16 residues. This CDR3 is CASSPAGTLAGNEQFF. For the CDR3, the DNA is TGTGCCAGCAGCCCCGCCGGGACATTGGCGGGCAATGAGCAGTTCTTC. The full variable domain, completed using reference TRBV7-8 and TRBJ2-1, is GAGVSQSPRYKVAKRGQDVALRCDPISGHVSLFWYQQALGQGPEFLTYFQNEAQLDKSGLPSDRFFAERPEGSVSTLKIQRTQQEDSAVYLCASSPAGTLAGNEQFFGPGTRLTVL.